The clone carrying this T cell receptor beta chain was observed a few times. Its antigen is unidentified. This specimen comes from a study of T cell repertoires in cytomegalovirus infection. Germline V gene sequence: CDR1 LNHDA, CDR2 SQIVND (reference sequence). The junction had 4 bases not matched to a gene; V was cut back by 2 bases and J by 6 bases. The CDR3 length is 13 residues. TCRdb called the reads again in MiXCR, with one record for every CDR3 protein. This sample has hundreds of thousands of distinct CDR3 sequences, with about 30% found just once. The J gene is TRBJ2-7, the V gene TRBV19; 7 bases match TRBD1. This TCR was sampled from a human donor in good health (CMV status not recorded). Some clones in this sample may be carry-over from other donors' samples. This material consisted of cultured PBMCs, taken from culture after CMV antigen stimulation. The chain's CDR3 is CASSIRDSTEQYF. The CDR3 nucleotides read TGTGCCAGTAGTATACGGGACAGTACCGAGCAGTACTTC.